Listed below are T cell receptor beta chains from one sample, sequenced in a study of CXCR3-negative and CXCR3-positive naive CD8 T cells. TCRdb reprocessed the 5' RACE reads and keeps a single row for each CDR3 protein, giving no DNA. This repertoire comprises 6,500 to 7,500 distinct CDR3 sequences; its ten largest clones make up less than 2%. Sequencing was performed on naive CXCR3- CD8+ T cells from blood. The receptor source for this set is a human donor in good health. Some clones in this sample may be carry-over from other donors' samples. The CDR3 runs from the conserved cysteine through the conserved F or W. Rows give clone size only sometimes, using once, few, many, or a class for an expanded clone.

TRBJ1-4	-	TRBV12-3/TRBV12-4	CGSGTDSEKLFF
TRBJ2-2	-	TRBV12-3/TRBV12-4	CASSPGPGELFF
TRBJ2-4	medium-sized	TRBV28	CASRTGPDIQYF
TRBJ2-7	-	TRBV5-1	CASSGGTGGSEQYF
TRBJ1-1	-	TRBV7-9	CASSFEGQGREAFF
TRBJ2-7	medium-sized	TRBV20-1	CSARAFVSASYEQYF
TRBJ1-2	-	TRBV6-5	CASSHSRTPNYGYTF
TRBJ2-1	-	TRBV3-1	CASSQIGLAGYNEQFF
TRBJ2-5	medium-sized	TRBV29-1	CSVDPDSKETQYF
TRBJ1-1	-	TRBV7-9	CASSLSDSLNTEAFF
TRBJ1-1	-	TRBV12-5	CASGLRTVKTEAFF
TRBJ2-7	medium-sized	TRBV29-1	CSVTDRGSYEQYF
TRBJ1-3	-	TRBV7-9	CASSLHGRGDGNTIYF
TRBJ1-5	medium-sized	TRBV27	CASSLGVGSNQPQHF
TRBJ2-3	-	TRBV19	CASSIQTGTGFGWDTQYF
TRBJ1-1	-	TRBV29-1	CSVGRNTEAFF
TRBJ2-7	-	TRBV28	CASSGPGLALYEQYF
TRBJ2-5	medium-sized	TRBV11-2	CASSRPREGEETQYF
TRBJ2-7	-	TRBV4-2	CASSQEKEYEQYF
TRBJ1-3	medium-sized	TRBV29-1	CSVLGARTANIDDTIYF
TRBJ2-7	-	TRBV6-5	CASSTTGMAYEQYF
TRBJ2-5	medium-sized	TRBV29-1	CSAAPGIGETQYF
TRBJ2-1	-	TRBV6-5	CASSYSTGPDERNEQFF
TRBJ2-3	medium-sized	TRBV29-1	CSVPPSGTDVETDTQYF
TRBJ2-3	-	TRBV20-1	CSAPGLGTDTQYF
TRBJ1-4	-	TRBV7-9	CASSLGPATNEKLFF
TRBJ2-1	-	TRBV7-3	CASSSGHNEQFF
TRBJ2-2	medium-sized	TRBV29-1	CSVAQEREGRSTGELFF
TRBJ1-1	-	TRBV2	CASRDEGGTEAFF
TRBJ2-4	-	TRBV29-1	CSVSTSGDWDIQYF
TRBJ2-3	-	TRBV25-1	CASSESGTVSTDTQYF
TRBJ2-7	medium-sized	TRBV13	CASSPAGTSGRGYEQYF
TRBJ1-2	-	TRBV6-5	CASSAIEGQYGYTF
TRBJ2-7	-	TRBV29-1	CSVEDGTDDEQYF
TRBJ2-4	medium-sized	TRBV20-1	CSASRTADLKNIQYF
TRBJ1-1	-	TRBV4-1	CASSQDGAGSYTEAFF
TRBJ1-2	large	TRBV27	CASSPGTGGNGYTF